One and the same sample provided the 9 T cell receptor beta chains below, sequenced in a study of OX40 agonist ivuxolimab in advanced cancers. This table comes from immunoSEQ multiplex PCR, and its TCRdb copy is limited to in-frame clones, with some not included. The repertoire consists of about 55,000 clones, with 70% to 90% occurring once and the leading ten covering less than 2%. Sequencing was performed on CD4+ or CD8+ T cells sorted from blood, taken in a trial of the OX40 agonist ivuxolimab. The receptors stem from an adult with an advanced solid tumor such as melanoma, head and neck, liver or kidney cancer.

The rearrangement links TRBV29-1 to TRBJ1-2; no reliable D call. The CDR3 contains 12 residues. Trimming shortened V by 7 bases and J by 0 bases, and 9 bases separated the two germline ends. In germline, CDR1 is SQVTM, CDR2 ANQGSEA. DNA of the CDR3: TGCAGCGGCGGTAACGCTAACTATGGCTACACCTTC. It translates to CSGGNANYGYTF. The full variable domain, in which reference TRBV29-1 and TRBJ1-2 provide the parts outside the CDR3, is SAVISQKPSRDICQRGTSLTIQCQVDSQVTMMFWYRQQPGQSLTLIATANQGSEATYESGFVIDKFPISRPNLTFSTLTVSNMSPEDSSIYLCSGGNANYGYTFGSGTRLTVV.

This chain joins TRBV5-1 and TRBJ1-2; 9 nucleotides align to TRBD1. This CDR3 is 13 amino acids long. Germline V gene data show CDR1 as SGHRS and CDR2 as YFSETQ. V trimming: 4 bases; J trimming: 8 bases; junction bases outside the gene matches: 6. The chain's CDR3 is CASSPRTGDGYTF. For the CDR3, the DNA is TGCGCCAGCAGCCCGCGGACAGGGGACGGCTACACCTTC.

CDR3 bases: TGTGCCTGGAACCCTGTAGATACGCAGTATTTT. Residues: CAWNPVDTQYF. This rearrangement joins TRBV30 to TRBJ2-3; D is uncertain. V was clipped by 4 bases and J by 5 bases, with 7 bases between them. Germline V CDR1 and CDR2: GTSNPN, SVGIG (reference sequence). The CDR3 loop spans 11 amino acids.

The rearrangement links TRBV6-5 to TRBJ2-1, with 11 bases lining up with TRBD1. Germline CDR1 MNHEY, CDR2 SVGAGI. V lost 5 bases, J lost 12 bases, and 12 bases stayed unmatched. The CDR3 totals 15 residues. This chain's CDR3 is CASSTGQGGAMGQFF. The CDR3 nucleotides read TGTGCCAGCAGTACGGGACAGGGGGGGGCAATGGGGCAGTTCTTC.

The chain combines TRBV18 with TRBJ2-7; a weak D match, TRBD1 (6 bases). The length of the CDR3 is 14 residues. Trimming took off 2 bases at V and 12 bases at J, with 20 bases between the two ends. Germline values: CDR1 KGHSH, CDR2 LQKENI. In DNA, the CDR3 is TGTGCCAGCTCACCATTGAAGGACAGCCTCATATGGTACTTC. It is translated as CASSPLKDSLIWYF.

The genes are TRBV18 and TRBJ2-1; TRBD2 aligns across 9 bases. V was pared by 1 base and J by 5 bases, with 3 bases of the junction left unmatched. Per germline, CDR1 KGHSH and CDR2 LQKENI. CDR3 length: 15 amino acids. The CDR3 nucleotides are TGTGCCAGCTCACCACTAGCGGGGGCTAACAATGAGCAGTTCTTC. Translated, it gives CASSPLAGANNEQFF.

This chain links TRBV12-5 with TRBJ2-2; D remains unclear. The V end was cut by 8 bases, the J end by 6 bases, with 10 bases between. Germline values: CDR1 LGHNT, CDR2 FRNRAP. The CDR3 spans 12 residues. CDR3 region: CASYRIAGELFF. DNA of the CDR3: TGTGCTAGTTATCGGATAGCCGGGGAGCTGTTTTTT.

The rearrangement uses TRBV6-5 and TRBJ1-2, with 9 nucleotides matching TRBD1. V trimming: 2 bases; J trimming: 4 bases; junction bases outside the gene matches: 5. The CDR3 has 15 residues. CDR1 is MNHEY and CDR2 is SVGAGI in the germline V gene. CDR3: CASSYEGQGTYGYTF. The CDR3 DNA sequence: TGTGCCAGCAGTTACGAGGGACAGGGCACCTATGGCTACACCTTC.

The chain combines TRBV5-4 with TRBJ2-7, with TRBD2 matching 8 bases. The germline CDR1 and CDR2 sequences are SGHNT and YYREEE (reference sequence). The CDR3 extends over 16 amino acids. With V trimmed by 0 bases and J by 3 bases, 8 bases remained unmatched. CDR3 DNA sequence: TGTGCCAGCAGCTTGGGGGACGGGGGGGCGTTCTACGAGCAGTACTTC. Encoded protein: CASSLGDGGAFYEQYF.